This T cell receptor (beta chain) stems from a study of T-cell reconstitution after alpha-beta-depleted transplantation in children. Germline CDR1 reads LGHNA; CDR2 reads YNFKEQ. The V gene end was trimmed by 0 bases and the J gene end by 2 bases; junction bases not matched to a gene: 7. This CDR3 has 16 amino acids. Unique molecular identifiers were built into the TCRbeta library. TCRdb re-called the PCR reads with MiXCR, one entry per CDR3 protein. Of about 640,000 distinct CDR3 sequences listed, under 15% are singletons. Sequencing used PBMCs, mostly from graft donor cells, obtained 360 days after TCRalphabeta/CD19-depleted stem cell transplant. The clonotype comes from a male patient between 10 and 17 years old who had a stem cell transplant for acute myeloid leukemia, so the T cells may come from the graft donor. The J gene is TRBJ2-7, the V gene TRBV4-2; 7 bases are shared with TRBD2. The CDR3 loop reads CASSQESGGGPYEQYF. Written as DNA, the CDR3 is TGTGCCAGCAGCCAAGAGTCTGGCGGGGGTCCCTACGAGCAGTACTTC.